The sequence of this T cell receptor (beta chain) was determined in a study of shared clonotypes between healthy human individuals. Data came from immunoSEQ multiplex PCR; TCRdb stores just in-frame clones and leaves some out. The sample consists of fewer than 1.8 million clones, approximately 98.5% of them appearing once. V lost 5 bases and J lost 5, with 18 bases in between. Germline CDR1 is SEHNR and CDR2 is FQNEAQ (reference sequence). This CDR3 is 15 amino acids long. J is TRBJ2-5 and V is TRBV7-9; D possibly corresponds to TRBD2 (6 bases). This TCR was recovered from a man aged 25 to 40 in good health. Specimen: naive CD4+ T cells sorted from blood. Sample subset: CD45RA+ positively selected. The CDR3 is CASSLGSGTRETQYF. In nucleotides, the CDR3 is TGTGCCAGCAGCCTAGGTTCTGGGACTCGGGAGACCCAGTACTTC.